This passage covers 21 T cell receptor beta chains from one sample sequenced in a study of cytomegalovirus exposure and HLA in healthy donors. The PCR ran on 60 Vbeta and 13 Jbeta primers. Assay used: immunoSEQ multiplex PCR; TCRdb lists only in-frame clones, some missing. Its table lists fewer than 100,000 clones. Sequenced material: PBMCs. All receptors derive from a man between 50 and 59 years old in good health and CMV-seronegative.

The rearrangement joins TRBV2 to TRBJ1-5, with D perhaps matching TRBD1 (5 bases). CDR1 and CDR2 from the germline V gene are SNHLY and FYNNEI. The length of the CDR3 is 15 residues. Trimming took off 1 base at V and 6 bases at J, with 13 bases between the two ends. This CDR3 reads CASSEEGQGIQPQHF. In DNA form, the CDR3 reads TGTGCCAGCAGTGAAGAGGGGCAGGGAATTCAGCCCCAGCATTTT.

The chain has TRBV6-1 and TRBJ1-6; the D gene is possibly TRBD1 (5 bases). This CDR3 is 13 amino acids long. V was clipped by 2 bases and J by 15 bases, with 14 bases between them. From germline, CDR1 is MNHNS and CDR2 SASEGT. As DNA, the CDR3 is TGTGCCAGCAGTGAAATTGATAGGGGTCGCCTCCACTTT. Encoded protein: CASSEIDRGRLHF.

This chain joins TRBV7-2 and TRBJ1-1, with D possibly TRBD1 on 5 matching bases. Trimming took 3 bases from V and 3 from J, leaving 11 bases between them. The germline CDR1 and CDR2 sequences are SGHTA and FQGNSA. The CDR3 loop spans 14 amino acids. The CDR3 nucleotides are TGTGCCAGCAGCTTGGGGGGGTCGGACACTGAAGCTTTCTTT. This gives the protein CASSLGGSDTEAFF.

The chain has TRBV6-1 and TRBJ1-3; the match to TRBD1 covers 8 bases. The CDR3 runs 14 residues. V shed 6 bases and J 4 bases; nucleotides not matched to a gene: 5. The germline CDR1 and CDR2 sequences are MNHNS and SASEGT. CDR3 region: CASRPDRAGNTIYF. CDR3 DNA: TGTGCCAGCAGGCCGGACAGGGCCGGAAACACCATATATTTT.

The chain joins TRBV28 to TRBJ2-7, with 7 bases that match TRBD2. The CDR3 is 18 residues long. J was trimmed by 2 bases and V by 4 bases; bases with no gene match: 17. Looked up from germline, CDR1 is MDHEN and CDR2 is SYDVKM. The CDR3 here is CASSSIPPRDRGAYEQYF. Written as DNA, the CDR3 is TGTGCCAGCAGTTCAATACCCCCACGGGACCGGGGGGCCTACGAGCAGTACTTC.

The rearrangement links TRBV10-3 to TRBJ2-1; 11 bases are a match to TRBD2. Trimming at V came to 3 bases and at J to 9 bases, leaving 7 bases not matched to a gene. From germline, CDR1 is ENHRY and CDR2 SYGVKD. This CDR3 comprises 15 residues. The CDR3 bases are TGTGCCATCAGTGACCAGGGGACTAGCGGTGCTGAGCAGTTCTTC. Translated, it gives CAISDQGTSGAEQFF.

The V gene is TRBV29-1, the J gene TRBJ1-1, with TRBD1 as a possible D gene (6 bases). Looked up from germline, CDR1 is SQVTM and CDR2 is ANQGSEA. The CDR3 spans 12 residues. Between the trimmed V and J ends, which lost 6 bases and 7 bases, there was a span of 15 bases. The CDR3 region is CSVTGDKLEAFF. Written as DNA, the CDR3 is TGCAGCGTGACAGGCGACAAGCTTGAAGCTTTCTTT. Filled out from reference TRBV29-1 and TRBJ1-1, the complete variable domain reads SAVISQKPSRDICQRGTSLTIQCQVDSQVTMMFWYRQQPGQSLTLIATANQGSEATYESGFVIDKFPISRPNLTFSTLTVSNMSPEDSSIYLCSVTGDKLEAFFGQGTRLTVV.

The CDR3 loop is CASRLQGRNTGELFF. For the CDR3, the DNA is TGTGCCAGTAGGCTACAGGGGCGAAACACCGGGGAGCTGTTTTTT. V gene TRBV19 combines with J gene TRBJ2-2; TRBD1 aligns across 7 bases. Germline-derived CDR1 and CDR2 are LNHDA and SQIVND (reference sequence). Trimming cost V 6 bases and J 2 bases; bases outside gene matches: 6. The CDR3 sequence is 15 residues long.

The chain couples TRBV18 to TRBJ1-5; 8 bases fit TRBD1. Germline CDR1 KGHSH, CDR2 LQKENI. J gave up 5 bases and V 3 bases, and 9 bases lay outside the gene matches. This CDR3 has 16 residues. CDR3 sequence reads: CASSPVADRGYQPQHF. CDR3 nucleotide sequence: TGTGCCAGCTCACCTGTCGCAGACAGGGGTTATCAGCCCCAGCATTTT. Using reference TRBV18 and TRBJ1-5 for the parts outside the CDR3, the full variable domain is NAGVMQNPRHLVRRRGQEARLRCSPMKGHSHVYWYRQLPEEGLKFMVYLQKENIIDESGMPKERFSAEFPKEGPSILRIQQVVRGDSAAYFCASSPVADRGYQPQHFGDGTRLSIL.

The chain's CDR3 is CASSLGDGQGEANYGYTF. In DNA, the CDR3 is TGTGCCAGCAGCTTAGGGGACGGACAGGGTGAGGCTAACTATGGCTACACCTTC. This chain joins TRBV7-8 and TRBJ1-2, with TRBD1 matching 8 bases. The V and J ends lost 1 base and 0 bases, in that order; junction bases with no gene match: 10. The CDR3 runs to 18 residues. The germline V gene has CDR1 SGHVS and CDR2 FQNEAQ.

The J gene is TRBJ2-5, the V gene TRBV6-6, with a weak D call TRBD2 (5 bases). The CDR3 sequence is 12 residues long. V shed 9 bases and J shed 5 bases, with 13 bases lying between them. CDR1 is MNHNY and CDR2 is SVGAGI in the germline V gene (reference sequence). This CDR3 reads CASGEYGETQYF. The CDR3 DNA reads TGTGCCAGTGGGGAGTATGGGGAGACCCAGTACTTC.

The chain couples TRBV4-3 to TRBJ1-6; tentative D call: TRBD1 (6 bases). The germline gives CDR1 LGHNA, CDR2 YSLEER. V lost 1 base, J lost 4 bases, and 8 bases lay in between. The CDR3 has 15 amino acids. The CDR3, as DNA: TGCGCCAGCAGCCAAGTACAGGGTTATAATTCACCCCTCCACTTT. Translation: CASSQVQGYNSPLHF.

CDR3 nucleotide sequence: TGTGCCAGCAGTTACTCGGCAGCGAACTCCTACGAGCAGTACTTC. This sequence encodes CASSYSAANSYEQYF. This chain connects TRBV6-5 to TRBJ2-5; D is unresolved. The J call may be incorrect, as the DNA end agrees better with TRBJ2-7. The CDR3 is made up of 15 amino acids. CDR1 and CDR2 (germline): MNHEY, SVGAGI.

CDR3: CASSPSFGLRGNEQFF. The DNA for the CDR3 is TGCGCCAGCAGCCCCTCGTTCGGGCTGAGGGGGAATGAGCAGTTCTTC. V gene TRBV5-1 combines with J gene TRBJ2-1; D possibly corresponds to TRBD1 (6 bases). V gave up 4 bases and J gave up 7 bases, with 21 bases separating them. The V gene's germline CDR1 is SGHRS and CDR2 YFSETQ. The CDR3 is made up of 16 amino acids.

This chain uses TRBV25-1 with TRBJ2-5; 7 bases fit TRBD2. The V gene end was trimmed by 5 bases and the J gene end by 3 bases; junction bases not matched to a gene: 9. The CDR3 spans 15 residues. The germline gives CDR1 MGHDK, CDR2 SYGVNS. This CDR3 reads CASSHPGGGKETQYF. The DNA of the CDR3 is TGTGCCAGCAGTCACCCGGGGGGAGGAAAAGAGACCCAGTACTTC. Variable domain in full (rest from reference TRBV25-1 and TRBJ2-5): EADIYQTPRYLVIGTGKKITLECSQTMGHDKMYWYQQDPGMELHLIHYSYGVNSTEKGDLSSESTVSRIRTEHFPLTLESARPSHTSQYLCASSHPGGGKETQYFGPGTRLLVL.

The genes are TRBV18 and TRBJ2-7; 9 nucleotides align to TRBD1. Trimming at V came to 3 bases and at J to 0 bases, leaving 3 bases not matched to a gene. The CDR3 contains 15 residues. The germline V gene has CDR1 KGHSH and CDR2 LQKENI. The CDR3 protein is CASSPTGGDSYEQYF. The CDR3 nucleotides read TGTGCCAGCTCACCCACAGGGGGCGACTCCTACGAGCAGTACTTC.

The chain recombines TRBV4-2 with TRBJ2-7, with D tentatively TRBD1 (6 bases). Germline V gene sequence: CDR1 LGHNA, CDR2 YNFKEQ. This CDR3 region has 18 residues. V lost 0 bases and J 3 bases, leaving 21 bases between the germline ends. CDR3 in DNA: TGTGCCAGCAGCCAAGATCTTCCCGGACAGACAATTCTCTACGAGCAGTACTTC. This gives the protein CASSQDLPGQTILYEQYF.

The chain is built from TRBV6-5 and TRBJ2-1; D is unclear. Germline V gives CDR1 MNHEY, CDR2 SVGAGI. V was clipped by 0 bases and J by 3 bases, with 3 bases between them. CDR3 length: 13 residues. In nucleotides, the CDR3 is TGTGCCAGCAGTTACTCCCTCTACAATGAGCAGTTCTTC. Its protein product is CASSYSLYNEQFF.

The rearrangement uses TRBV6-1 and TRBJ2-7; D remains unclear. Trimming pared 1 base from V and 0 bases from J, leaving 7 bases between. CDR1 and CDR2 from the germline V gene are MNHNS and SASEGT. The CDR3 length is 14 residues. The CDR3 region has the DNA TGTGCCAGCAGTGAAGGGGCGCACTCCTACGAGCAGTACTTC. Translating gives CASSEGAHSYEQYF.

The chain carries TRBV9 and TRBJ1-4, with 8 bases fitting TRBD1. With V trimmed by 4 bases and J by 3 bases, 2 bases remained unmatched. The CDR3 is 14 amino acids. CDR1 is SGDLS, CDR2 YYNGEE, per germline. This CDR3 reads CASSPQGANEKLFF. In DNA form, the CDR3 reads TGTGCCAGCAGCCCACAGGGGGCTAATGAAAAACTGTTTTTT.

The chain couples TRBV5-1 to TRBJ2-1, with D perhaps matching TRBD1 (6 bases). The CDR3 sequence is 14 residues long. Germline V CDR1 and CDR2: SGHRS, YFSETQ. Trimming left V 4 bases short and J 5 bases short, with 13 bases between. CDR3 coding DNA: TGCGCCAGCAGCGGATATGGACAGAACAATGAGCAGTTCTTC. It yields the protein CASSGYGQNNEQFF.